Presented here are 15 T cell receptor beta chains from one specimen sequenced in a study of cytomegalovirus exposure and HLA in healthy donors. This PCR relied on a set of 60 Vbeta primers and 13 Jbeta primers. Profiling relied on immunoSEQ multiplex PCR, and the TCRdb table lists in-frame clones only, not all of them. There are some 170,000 clones in the sample; around 80% occur only once, and 3.7% lies in the top ten. Material for sequencing was PBMCs. These receptors were collected from a woman aged 60-75 years in good health and CMV-seropositive.

Details on this clone: This same CDR3 is encoded by further DNA sequences in the sample. The chain carries TRBV6-5 and TRBJ1-5; 10 bases fit TRBD1. This CDR3 comprises 14 residues. The germline CDR1 and CDR2 sequences are MNHEY and SVGAGI. With V trimmed by 5 bases and J by 5 bases, 3 bases remained unmatched. This CDR3 reads CASSLGQGDQPQHF. DNA for the CDR3: TGTGCCAGCAGTCTCGGACAGGGGGATCAGCCCCAGCATTTT.

The rearrangement uses TRBV9 and TRBJ1-1, with TRBD1 matching 9 bases. The CDR3 has 15 amino acids. J gave up 5 bases and V 4 bases, and 9 bases lay outside the gene matches. Germline assignment: CDR1 SGDLS and CDR2 YYNGEE. CDR3 coding DNA: TGTGCCAGCAGCAAAACAGGGGGCGTAGTTACTGAAGCTTTCTTT. It encodes CASSKTGGVVTEAFF.

The chain uses TRBV7-9 and TRBJ2-1; 10 nucleotides line up with TRBD2. Trimming cost V 5 bases and J 4 bases; bases outside gene matches: 5. Germline values: CDR1 SEHNR, CDR2 FQNEAQ (reference sequence). CDR3 size: 15 residues. The CDR3 nucleotides read TGTGCCAGCAGCAAGCGGGGGGGCGGGTACAATGAGCAGTTCTTC. Translating gives CASSKRGGGYNEQFF.

The chain couples TRBV4-2 to TRBJ2-3; 10 bases are shared with TRBD1. The CDR3 is made up of 17 amino acids. J was trimmed by 5 bases and V by 0 bases; bases with no gene match: 8. Germline lookup yields CDR1 LGHNA and CDR2 YNFKEQ. CDR3: CASSQDRGQGFVDTQYF. CDR3 nucleotide sequence: TGTGCCAGCAGCCAAGATAGGGGACAGGGGTTCGTAGATACGCAGTATTTT.

The chain recombines TRBV6-1 with TRBJ2-7, with a possible D match to TRBD1 (6 bases). Trimming took off 5 bases at V and 4 bases at J, with 9 bases between the two ends. The CDR3 sequence is 12 residues long. Germline CDR1 reads MNHNS; CDR2 reads SASEGT. CDR3 nucleotide sequence: TGTGCCAGCAGTATCCAGGGGTACGAGCAGTACTTC. This codes for CASSIQGYEQYF.

V is TRBV11-2 and J is TRBJ2-6, with no clear D. Germline V gene data show CDR1 as SGHAT and CDR2 as FQNNGV. The ends were cut back, 1 base at V and 1 base at J, with 5 bases in the middle. This CDR3 contains 15 residues. CDR3 coding DNA: TGTGCCAGCAGCTTAGGTCGGTCTGGGGCCAACGTCCTGACTTTC. Amino acids: CASSLGRSGANVLTF.

J is TRBJ2-1 and V is TRBV9; 7 bases match TRBD1. This CDR3 is built from 16 residues. CDR1 and CDR2 (germline): SGDLS, YYNGEE. V was clipped by 3 bases and J by 8 bases; unmatched bases: 14. CDR3 in amino acids: CASSATGQTPRDEQFF. The CDR3 nucleotides are TGTGCCAGCAGCGCAACGGGACAGACACCTAGGGATGAGCAGTTCTTC.

The V and J genes are TRBV2 and TRBJ1-5; unclear D gene. There are 14 residues in the CDR3. V lost 5 bases, J lost 6 bases, and 14 bases lay in between. CDR1 and CDR2 (germline): SNHLY, FYNNEI. The chain's CDR3 is CASSPRSGSQPQHF. In DNA, the CDR3 is TGTGCCAGCAGTCCTCGCTCCGGGAGTCAGCCCCAGCATTTT.

The chain's CDR3 is CASSWSRGTADTDTQYF. In nucleotides, the CDR3 is TGTGCCAGCAGCTGGAGCAGGGGGACAGCCGACACAGATACGCAGTATTTT. The J gene is TRBJ2-3, the V gene TRBV7-9, with 7 bases lining up with TRBD1. CDR1 and CDR2 from the germline V gene are SEHNR and FQNEAQ (reference sequence). This CDR3 region has 17 residues. V gave up 4 bases and J gave up 2 bases; unmatched junction bases: 12.

The gene calls are TRBV28 and TRBJ2-3; 11 bases align to TRBD2. Germline values: CDR1 MDHEN, CDR2 SYDVKM. The CDR3 length is 18 residues. With V trimmed by 2 bases and J by 0 bases, 7 bases remained unmatched. The CDR3 DNA reads TGTGCCAGCAGTTTACCTAGCGGGGGGCCTATAAGCACAGATACGCAGTATTTT. This gives the protein CASSLPSGGPISTDTQYF.

This chain uses TRBV5-4 with TRBJ2-2; D remains unclear. Germline assignment: CDR1 SGHNT and CDR2 YYREEE (reference sequence). V was clipped by 0 bases and J by 1 base, with 4 bases between them. CDR3 length: 14 amino acids. The CDR3 region is CASSLAMNTGELFF. The CDR3 DNA reads as TGTGCCAGCAGCTTGGCAATGAACACCGGGGAGCTGTTTTTT.

The V and J genes are TRBV11-2 and TRBJ2-5; the D is unclear. CDR1 is SGHAT, CDR2 FQNNGV, per germline. The ends were cut back, 2 bases at V and 9 bases at J, with 10 bases in the middle. CDR3 length equals 12 residues. CDR3 nucleotide sequence: TGTGCCAGCAGCTTACAATACGCGGCCCAGTACTTC. Protein product: CASSLQYAAQYF.

The chain joins TRBV27 to TRBJ1-5; 7 positions match TRBD1. In germline, CDR1 is MNHEY, CDR2 SMNVEV (reference sequence). V was pared by 6 bases and J by 8 bases, with 7 bases of the junction left unmatched. The CDR3 runs to 13 residues. CDR3 coding DNA: TGTGCCAGCAGCCCGAACAGGGGTAAGCCCCAGCATTTT. Protein: CASSPNRGKPQHF.

Only a few counts were recorded for this clone. The CDR3 bases are TGTGCCAGTAGTATTAACGGCGGGGAGCTGTTTTTT. It codes for CASSINGGELFF. J is TRBJ2-2 and V is TRBV19; D is unresolved. Germline loops: CDR1 LNHDA, CDR2 SQIVND (reference sequence). The V and J ends lost 3 bases and 7 bases respectively, with 6 bases between them. This CDR3 comprises 12 residues.

The chain carries TRBV4-2 and TRBJ2-5; TRBD2 matches 7 bases. This CDR3 spans 17 amino acids. J was trimmed by 0 bases and V by 1 base; bases with no gene match: 8. Germline lookup yields CDR1 LGHNA and CDR2 YNFKEQ. Written as DNA, the CDR3 is TGTGCCAGCAGCCAAGTTGGGGGGGACTCGTACCAAGAGACCCAGTACTTC. Protein: CASSQVGGDSYQETQYF.